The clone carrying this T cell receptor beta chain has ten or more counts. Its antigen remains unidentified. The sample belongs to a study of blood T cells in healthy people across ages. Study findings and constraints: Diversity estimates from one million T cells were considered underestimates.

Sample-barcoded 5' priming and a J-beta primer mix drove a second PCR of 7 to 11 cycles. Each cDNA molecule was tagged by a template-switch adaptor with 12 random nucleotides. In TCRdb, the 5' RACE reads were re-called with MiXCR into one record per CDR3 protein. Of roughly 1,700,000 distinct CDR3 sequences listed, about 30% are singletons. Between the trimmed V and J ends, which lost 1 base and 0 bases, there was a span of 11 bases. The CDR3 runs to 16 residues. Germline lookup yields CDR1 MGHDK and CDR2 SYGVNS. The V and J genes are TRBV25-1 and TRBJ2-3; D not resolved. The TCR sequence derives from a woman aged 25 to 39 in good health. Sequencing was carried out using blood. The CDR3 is CASSEFGGRSTDTQYF. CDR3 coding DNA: TGTGCCAGCAGTGAATTTGGCGGAAGAAGCACAGATACGCAGTATTTT.